This T cell receptor (beta chain) came from a study of early T cells in non-severe SARS-CoV-2 infection. V lost 2 bases and J lost 6, with 16 bases in between. The germline V gene encodes CDR1 SNHLY and CDR2 FYNNEI. The CDR3 extends over 15 amino acids. TCRdb re-called the 5' RACE reads with MiXCR, one entry per CDR3 protein. The profile shows some 38,000 distinct CDR3 sequences, approximately 6% of them singletons. The sample holds many counts of this clonotype. This TCR derives from an adult who was a healthcare worker with PCR-confirmed SARS-CoV-2 infection or an uninfected control (not recorded which). The rearrangement links TRBV2 to TRBJ1-2, with D uncertain. The sample in question was whole blood, obtained at baseline. Written as DNA, the CDR3 is TGTGCCAGCAGTGAACGGCCTCCCTTCTCCAATGGCTACACCTTC. Amino acids: CASSERPPFSNGYTF. Full variable domain (rest looked up from reference TRBV2 and TRBJ1-2): EPEVTQTPSHQVTQMGQEVILRCVPISNHLYFYWYRQILGQKVEFLVSFYNNEISEKSEIFDDQFSVERPDGSNFTLKIRSTKLEDSAMYFCASSERPPFSNGYTFGSGTRLTVV.